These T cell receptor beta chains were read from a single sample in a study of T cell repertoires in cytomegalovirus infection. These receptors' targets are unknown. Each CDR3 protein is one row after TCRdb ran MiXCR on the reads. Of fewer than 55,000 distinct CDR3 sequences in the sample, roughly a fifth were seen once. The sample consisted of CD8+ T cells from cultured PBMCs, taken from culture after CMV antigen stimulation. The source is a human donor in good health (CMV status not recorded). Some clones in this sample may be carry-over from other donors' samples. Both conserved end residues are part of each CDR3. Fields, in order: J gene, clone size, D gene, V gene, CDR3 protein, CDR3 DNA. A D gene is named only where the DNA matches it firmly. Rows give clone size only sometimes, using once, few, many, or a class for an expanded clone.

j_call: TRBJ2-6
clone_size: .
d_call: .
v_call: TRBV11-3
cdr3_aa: CASSSSSGSKANVLTF
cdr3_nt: TGTGCCAGCAGCTCTTCCTCGGGCTCGAAGGCCAACGTCCTGACTTTC

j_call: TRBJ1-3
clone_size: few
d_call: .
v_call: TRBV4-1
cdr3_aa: CASSQDSGGEGNTIYF
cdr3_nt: TGCGCCAGCAGCCAAGATTCGGGGGGCGAGGGAAACACCATATATTTT

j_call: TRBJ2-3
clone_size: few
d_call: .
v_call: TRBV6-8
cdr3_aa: CASSYVQESTDTQYF
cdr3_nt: TGTGCCAGCAGTTACGTTCAGGAAAGCACAGATACGCAGTATTTT

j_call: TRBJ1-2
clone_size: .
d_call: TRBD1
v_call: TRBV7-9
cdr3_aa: CASSLPLTGESYGYTF
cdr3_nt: TGTGCCAGCAGCCTTCCTCTGACAGGGGAAAGCTATGGCTACACCTTC

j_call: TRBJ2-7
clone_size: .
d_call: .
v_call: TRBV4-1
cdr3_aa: CASSQDPGRGTYEQYF
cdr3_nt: TGCGCCAGCAGCCAAGATCCAGGCAGGGGTACCTACGAGCAGTACTTC

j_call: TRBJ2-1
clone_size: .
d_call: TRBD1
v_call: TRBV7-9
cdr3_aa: CASSLVGGSEQFF
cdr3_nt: TGTGCCAGCAGCTTAGTAGGGGGCAGCGAGCAGTTCTTC

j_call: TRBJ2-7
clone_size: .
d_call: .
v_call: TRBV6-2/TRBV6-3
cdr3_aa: CASSGKGPVMEQYF
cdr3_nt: TGTGCCAGCAGTGGAAAAGGTCCCGTGATGGAGCAGTACTTC

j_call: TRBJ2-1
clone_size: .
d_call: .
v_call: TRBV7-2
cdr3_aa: CASSLGLYNEQFF
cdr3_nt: TGTGCCAGCAGCTTAGGACTTTACAATGAGCAGTTCTTC

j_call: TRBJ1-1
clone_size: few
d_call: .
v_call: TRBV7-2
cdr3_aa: CASSSDGTEAFF
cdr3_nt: TGTGCCAGCAGTTCCGACGGGACTGAAGCTTTCTTT

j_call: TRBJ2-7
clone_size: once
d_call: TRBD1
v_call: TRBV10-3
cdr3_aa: CAISETGGREQYF
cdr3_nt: TGTGCCATCAGTGAGACAGGGGGCCGCGAGCAGTACTTC

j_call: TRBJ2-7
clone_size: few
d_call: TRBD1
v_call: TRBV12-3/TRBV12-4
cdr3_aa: CASSSTGDNYEQYF
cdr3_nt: TGTGCCAGCAGTTCGACAGGGGACAACTACGAGCAGTACTTC

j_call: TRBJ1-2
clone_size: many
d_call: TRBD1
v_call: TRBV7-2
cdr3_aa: CASSLGGGQQRYGYTF
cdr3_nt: TGTGCCAGCAGCTTAGGGGGGGGACAGCAAAGATATGGCTACACCTTC

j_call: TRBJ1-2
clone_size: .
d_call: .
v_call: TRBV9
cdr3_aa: CASSVAEQGFYGYTF
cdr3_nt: TGTGCCAGCAGCGTAGCCGAACAGGGTTTCTATGGCTACACCTTC

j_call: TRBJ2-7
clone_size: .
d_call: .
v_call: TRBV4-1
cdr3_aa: CASSQGTNYEQYF
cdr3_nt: TGCGCCAGCAGCCAAGGGACAAATTACGAGCAGTACTTC

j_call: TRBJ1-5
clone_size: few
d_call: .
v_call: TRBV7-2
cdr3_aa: CASSLRQDSNQPQHF
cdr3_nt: TGTGCCAGCAGCTTAAGGCAGGATAGCAATCAGCCCCAGCATTTT

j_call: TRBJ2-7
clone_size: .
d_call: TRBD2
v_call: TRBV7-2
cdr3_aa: CASSLWPSGGLEQYF
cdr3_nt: TGTGCCAGCAGCTTATGGCCTAGCGGGGGCCTTGAGCAGTACTTC

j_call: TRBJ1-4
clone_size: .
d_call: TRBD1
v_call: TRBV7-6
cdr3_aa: CASSFDRGSLKLFF
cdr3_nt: TGTGCCAGCAGCTTCGACAGGGGGTCATTAAAACTGTTTTTT

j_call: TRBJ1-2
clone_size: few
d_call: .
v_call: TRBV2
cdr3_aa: CASSATAYGYTF
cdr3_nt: TGTGCCAGCAGTGCGACTGCTTATGGCTACACCTTC

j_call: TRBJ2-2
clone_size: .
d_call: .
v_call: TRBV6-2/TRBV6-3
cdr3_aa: CASSYWGTGELFF
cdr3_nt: TGTGCCAGCAGTTACTGGGGCACCGGGGAGCTGTTTTTT

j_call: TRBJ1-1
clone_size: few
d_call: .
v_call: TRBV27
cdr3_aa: CASRDGPMNTEAFF
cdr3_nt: TGTGCCAGCAGAGACGGACCCATGAACACTGAAGCTTTCTTT

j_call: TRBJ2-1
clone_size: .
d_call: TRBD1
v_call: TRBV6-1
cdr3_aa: CASSEWDRYNEQFF
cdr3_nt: TGTGCCAGCAGTGAATGGGACAGGTACAATGAGCAGTTCTTC

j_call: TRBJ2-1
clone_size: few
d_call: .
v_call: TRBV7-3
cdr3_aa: CASSRDIESEQFF
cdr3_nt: TGTGCCAGCAGCAGGGACATAGAGAGTGAGCAGTTCTTC

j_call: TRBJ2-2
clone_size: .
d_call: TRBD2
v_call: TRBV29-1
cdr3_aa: CSVERGAGELFF
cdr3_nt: TGCAGCGTTGAACGGGGGGCCGGGGAGCTGTTTTTT

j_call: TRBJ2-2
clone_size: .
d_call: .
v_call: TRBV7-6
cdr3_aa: CASWRVAGELFF
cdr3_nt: TGTGCCAGCTGGAGAGTGGCCGGGGAGCTGTTTTTT

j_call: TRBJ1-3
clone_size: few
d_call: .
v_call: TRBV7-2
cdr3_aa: CASSLVAGTVNGNTIYF
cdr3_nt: TGTGCCAGCAGCTTAGTAGCTGGGACCGTTAATGGGAACACCATATATTTT

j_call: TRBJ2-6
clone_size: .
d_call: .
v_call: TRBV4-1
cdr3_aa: CASSLTGSGANVLTF
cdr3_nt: TGCGCCAGCAGCCTAACGGGCTCTGGGGCCAACGTCCTGACTTTC

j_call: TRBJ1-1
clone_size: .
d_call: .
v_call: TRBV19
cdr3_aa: CASSPHANTEAFF
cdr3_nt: TGTGCCAGTAGCCCCCACGCCAACACTGAAGCTTTCTTT

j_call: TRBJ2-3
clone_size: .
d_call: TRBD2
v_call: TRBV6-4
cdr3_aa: CASSALAGTDTQYF
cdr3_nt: TGTGCCAGCAGTGCCCTAGCGGGGACAGATACGCAGTATTTT

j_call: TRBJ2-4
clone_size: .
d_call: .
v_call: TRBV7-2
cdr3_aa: CASSVTGKNIQYF
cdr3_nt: TGTGCCAGCAGCGTAACAGGGAAAAACATTCAGTACTTC

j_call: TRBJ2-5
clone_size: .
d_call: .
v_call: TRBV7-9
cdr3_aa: CASSPPGGDQETQYF
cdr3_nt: TGTGCCAGCAGCCCACCAGGGGGGGACCAAGAGACCCAGTACTTC

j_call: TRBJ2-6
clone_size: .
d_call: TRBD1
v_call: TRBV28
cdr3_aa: CASTPTGTGGANVLTF
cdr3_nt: TGTGCCAGCACCCCGACAGGGACAGGCGGGGCCAACGTCCTGACTTTC

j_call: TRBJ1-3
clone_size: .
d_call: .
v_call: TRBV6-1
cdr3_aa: CASSEATASRSGNTIYF
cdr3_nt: TGTGCCAGCAGTGAAGCGACAGCGTCTCGCTCTGGAAACACCATATATTTT

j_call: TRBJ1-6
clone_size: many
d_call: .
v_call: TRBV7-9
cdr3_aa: CASSSDQGQLDSPLHF
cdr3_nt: TGTGCCAGCAGCTCAGATCAAGGACAGTTGGATTCACCCCTCCACTTT

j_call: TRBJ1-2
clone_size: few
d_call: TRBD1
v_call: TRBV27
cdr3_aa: CASSSQTGTGYGYTF
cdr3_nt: TGTGCCAGCAGTTCACAGACAGGGACTGGCTATGGCTACACCTTC

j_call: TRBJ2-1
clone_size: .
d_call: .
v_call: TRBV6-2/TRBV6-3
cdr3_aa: CASSYRADYNEQFF
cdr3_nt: TGTGCCAGCAGTTACAGAGCGGACTACAATGAGCAGTTCTTC

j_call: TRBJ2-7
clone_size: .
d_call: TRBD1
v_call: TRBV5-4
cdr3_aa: CASSLGQGEQYF
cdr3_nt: TGTGCCAGCAGCTTGGGACAGGGCGAGCAGTACTTC

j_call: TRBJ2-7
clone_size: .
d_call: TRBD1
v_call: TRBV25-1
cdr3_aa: CASTERQGHEQYF
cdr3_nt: TGTGCCAGCACCGAAAGACAGGGCCACGAGCAGTACTTC

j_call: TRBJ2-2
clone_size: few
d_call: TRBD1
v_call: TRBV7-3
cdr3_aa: CASSSDRGPTGELFF
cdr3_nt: TGTGCCAGCAGCTCGGACAGGGGGCCCACCGGGGAGCTGTTTTTT

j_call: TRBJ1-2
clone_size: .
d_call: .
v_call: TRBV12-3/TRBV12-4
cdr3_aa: CANLQGGGYTF
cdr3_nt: TGTGCCAACCTCCAGGGCGGTGGCTACACCTTC

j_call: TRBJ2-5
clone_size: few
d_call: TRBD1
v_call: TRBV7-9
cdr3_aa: CASSPPDRGQETQYF
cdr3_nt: TGTGCCAGCAGCCCCCCGGACAGGGGGCAAGAGACCCAGTACTTC

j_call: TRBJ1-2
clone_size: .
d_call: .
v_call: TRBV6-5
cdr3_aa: CASSYSRQAYYGYTF
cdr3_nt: TGTGCCAGCAGTTACTCCCGCCAGGCCTACTATGGCTACACCTTC

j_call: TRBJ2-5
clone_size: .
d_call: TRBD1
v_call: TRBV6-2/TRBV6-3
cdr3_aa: CASSYRGLQTQYF
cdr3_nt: TGTGCCAGCAGTTACAGGGGGCTGCAGACCCAGTACTTC

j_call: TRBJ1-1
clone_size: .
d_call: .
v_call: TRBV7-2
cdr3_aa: CVSSPGGTEAFF
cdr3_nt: TGTGTCAGCAGCCCCGGGGGGACTGAAGCTTTCTTT

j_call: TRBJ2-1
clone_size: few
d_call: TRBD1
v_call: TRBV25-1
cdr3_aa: CASSEITGQNYNEQFF
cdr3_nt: TGTGCCAGCAGTGAAATTACGGGACAGAATTACAATGAGCAGTTCTTC

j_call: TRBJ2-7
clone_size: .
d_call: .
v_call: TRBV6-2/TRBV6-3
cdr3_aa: CASSYDLGLYEQYF
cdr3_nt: TGTGCCAGCAGTTACGATCTGGGTCTCTACGAGCAGTACTTC

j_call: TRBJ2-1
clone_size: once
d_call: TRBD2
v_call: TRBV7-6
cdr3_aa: CASSRGLAGGGSNEQFF
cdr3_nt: TGTGCCAGCAGCAGGGGACTAGCGGGGGGGGGATCCAATGAGCAGTTCTTC

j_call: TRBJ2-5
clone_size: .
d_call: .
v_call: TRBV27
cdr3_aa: CASSLGRGFQETQYF
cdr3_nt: TGTGCCAGCAGTTTAGGCCGGGGGTTCCAAGAGACCCAGTACTTC

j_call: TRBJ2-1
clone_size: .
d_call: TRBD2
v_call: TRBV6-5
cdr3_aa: CASSYRLAGKGNEQFF
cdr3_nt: TGTGCCAGCAGTTACAGGCTAGCGGGGAAGGGGAATGAGCAGTTCTTC

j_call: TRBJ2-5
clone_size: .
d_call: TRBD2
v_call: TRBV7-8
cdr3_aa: CASSLATSGGETQYF
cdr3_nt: TGTGCCAGCAGCTTAGCCACTAGCGGGGGAGAGACCCAGTACTTC

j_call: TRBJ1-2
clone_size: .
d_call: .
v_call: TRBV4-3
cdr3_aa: CASSQDHPPGGYGYTF
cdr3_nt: TGCGCCAGCAGCCAGGACCACCCTCCGGGGGGCTATGGCTACACCTTC

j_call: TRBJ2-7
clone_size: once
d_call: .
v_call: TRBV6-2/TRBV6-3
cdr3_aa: CASSSSWDTSYEQYF
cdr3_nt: TGTGCCAGCAGTTCCTCATGGGACACCTCCTACGAGCAGTACTTC

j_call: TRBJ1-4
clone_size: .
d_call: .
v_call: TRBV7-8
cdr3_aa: CASSIMQTNEKLFF
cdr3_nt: TGTGCCAGCAGCATCATGCAGACTAATGAAAAACTGTTTTTT

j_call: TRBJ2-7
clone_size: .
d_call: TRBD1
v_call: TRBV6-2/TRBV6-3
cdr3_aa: CASSYSWGQTPSYEQYF
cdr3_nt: TGTGCCAGCAGTTACTCGTGGGGACAGACCCCCTCCTACGAGCAGTACTTC

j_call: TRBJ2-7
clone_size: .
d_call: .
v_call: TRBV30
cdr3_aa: CAWRRQSYEQYF
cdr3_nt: TGTGCCTGGAGGCGGCAAAGCTACGAGCAGTACTTC

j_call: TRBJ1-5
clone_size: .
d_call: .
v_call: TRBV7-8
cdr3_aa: CASSPVREPQHF
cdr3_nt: TGTGCCAGCAGCCCAGTCCGGGAGCCCCAGCATTTT

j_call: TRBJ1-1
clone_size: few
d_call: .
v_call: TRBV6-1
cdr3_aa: CASGGQIEAFF
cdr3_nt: TGTGCCAGCGGGGGCCAGATAGAAGCTTTCTTT